This T cell receptor (beta chain) appears in the sequencing data of a study of blood T cell repertoires in COVID-19. Study in general: T cells, B-cell-depleted T cells, or PBMCs supplied cDNA or gDNA.

Sequenced by immunoSEQ multiplex PCR; TCRdb stores in-frame clones only, minus some. The sample lists approximately 300,000 clones, 87% occurring once. The germline V gene encodes CDR1 SEHNR and CDR2 FQNEAQ (reference sequence). The CDR3 sequence is 15 residues long. V lost 5 bases and J lost 4; bases outside the gene matches: 7. In assigning cohorts, the study relied on participant-reported clinical history. The sequence derives from a woman in her twenties or thirties who had recovered from COVID-19. The specimen sequenced was PBMCs or T cells enriched from blood (not recorded which). The rearrangement links TRBV7-9 to TRBJ1-2; 10 nucleotides agree with TRBD1. For the CDR3, the DNA is TGTGCCAGCAGCCAGAGCCGGGACAGGGGCTATGGCTACACCTTC. This encodes CASSQSRDRGYGYTF.